These 19 T cell receptor beta chains share one sample of origin, sequenced in a study of cytomegalovirus exposure and HLA in healthy donors. TCRdb's table, derived via immunoSEQ multiplex PCR, lists solely in-frame clones and lacks some. The table lists 150,000 to 200,000 clones, 86% of them singletons. Sample: PBMCs. These receptors all stem from a woman aged 18-35 years in good health and CMV-seronegative.

The rearrangement joins TRBV6-6 to TRBJ2-1; 7 bases fit TRBD1. The CDR3 has 12 residues. With V trimmed by 7 bases and J by 10 bases, 7 bases remained unmatched. The germline gives CDR1 MNHNY, CDR2 SVGAGI (reference sequence). The CDR3 DNA reads TGTGCCAGCATCCGACAGGGTGACGAGCAGTTCTTC. Its protein product is CASIRQGDEQFF.

J is TRBJ2-2 and V is TRBV13; no reliable D call. Germline V CDR1 and CDR2: PRHDT, FYEKMQ (reference sequence). The CDR3 sequence is 11 residues long. The ends were cut back, 3 bases at V and 6 bases at J, with 2 bases in the middle. The CDR3 DNA reads as TGTGCCAGCAGCTTCTCCGGGGAGCTGTTTTTT. It is translated as CASSFSGELFF.

With regard to this clone: Mismatch with germline at one junction end may stem from a read error. The V call is TRBV29-1, the J call TRBJ2-1; 7 bases map to TRBD1. Germline assignment: CDR1 SQVTM and CDR2 ANQGSEA. This CDR3 has 11 amino acids. CDR3 residues: CSVDRQGDQLF. The CDR3 DNA is TGCAGCGTCGACAGACAGGGTGATCAGCTCTTC.

This clone was observed once. The genes are TRBV25-1 and TRBJ2-3; 7 positions match TRBD1. The CDR3 spans 15 residues. The V gene end was trimmed by 3 bases and the J gene end by 2 bases; junction bases not matched to a gene: 5. Germline V lookup: CDR1 MGHDK, CDR2 SYGVNS. The CDR3 is CASSDNRGITDTQYF. CDR3 DNA sequence: TGTGCCAGCAGTGATAACAGGGGAATCACAGATACGCAGTATTTT.

The V and J genes are TRBV9 and TRBJ1-2; 7 positions match TRBD1. This CDR3 region has 16 residues. V lost 4 bases, J lost 5 bases, and 14 bases stayed unmatched. Germline CDR1 reads SGDLS; CDR2 reads YYNGEE. CDR3 sequence reads: CASSMHDRDREYGYTF. In nucleotides, the CDR3 is TGTGCCAGCAGCATGCATGACCGGGACAGAGAGTATGGCTACACCTTC. Using reference TRBV9 and TRBJ1-2 for the parts outside the CDR3, the full variable domain is DSGVTQTPKHLITATGQRVTLRCSPRSGDLSVYWYQQSLDQGLQFLIQYYNGEERAKGNILERFSAQQFPDLHSELNLSSLELGDSALYFCASSMHDRDREYGYTFGSGTRLTVV.

CDR3 bases: TGTGCTGCTGGGCCATCCTACGAGCAGTACTTC. This codes for CAAGPSYEQYF. The rearrangement joins TRBV15 to TRBJ2-7, with D hard to call. The length of the CDR3 is 11 residues. Per germline, CDR1 LNHNV and CDR2 YYDKDF (reference sequence).

The CDR3 is CASSPPRNTDTQYF. Here the CDR3 DNA reads TGCGCCAGCAGCCCCCCCAGGAACACAGATACGCAGTATTTT. The chain uses TRBV5-1 and TRBJ2-3; D unresolved. Looked up from germline, CDR1 is SGHRS and CDR2 is YFSETQ. V was cut by 4 bases and J by 2 bases, with 11 bases left in between. The CDR3 is made up of 14 amino acids.

V usage is TRBV4-1 and J usage is TRBJ1-5, with a weak D call TRBD1 (6 bases). Germline V gives CDR1 MGHRA, CDR2 YSYEKL. This CDR3 is 17 amino acids long. The germline V and J ends were trimmed by 4 bases and 4 bases, with 20 bases remaining between them. The CDR3 region is CASSRLRRTALNQPQHF. CDR3 sequence (DNA): TGCGCCAGCAGCCGCCTCAGAAGGACAGCCTTAAATCAGCCCCAGCATTTT.

This chain joins TRBV12-5 and TRBJ1-1, with 8 bases that match TRBD1. The CDR3 is 13 amino acids. The V gene's germline CDR1 is LGHNT and CDR2 FRNRAP. V gave up 5 bases and J gave up 11 bases; unmatched junction bases: 10. This CDR3 reads CASGTNIQGAAFF. CDR3 nucleotide sequence: TGTGCTAGTGGTACAAACATCCAGGGGGCCGCTTTCTTT.

The J gene is TRBJ2-6, the V gene TRBV5-1; TRBD1 agrees at 9 bases. CDR3 length: 19 amino acids. Trimming cost V 3 bases and J 2 bases; bases outside gene matches: 12. Germline V gives CDR1 SGHRS, CDR2 YFSETQ. The CDR3 spells CASSWDRAAVDPGANVLTF. CDR3 bases: TGCGCCAGCAGCTGGGACAGGGCTGCTGTTGACCCTGGGGCCAACGTCCTGACTTTC.

The chain couples TRBV27 to TRBJ2-7, with 9 nucleotides matching TRBD2. With V trimmed by 8 bases and J by 2 bases, 7 bases remained unmatched. Germline assignment: CDR1 MNHEY and CDR2 SMNVEV (reference sequence). CDR3 length: 14 residues. CDR3 DNA: TGTGCCAGCTCATCTAGCGGGACGGCCTACGAGCAGTACTTC. The encoded protein is CASSSSGTAYEQYF.

The chain's CDR3 is CSARALNEQFF. CDR3 bases: TGCAGTGCTAGAGCCCTAAATGAGCAGTTCTTC. This chain joins TRBV20-1 and TRBJ2-1; D uncertain. The V and J ends lost 1 base and 7 bases respectively, with 5 bases between them. There are 11 residues in the CDR3. Per the germline V gene, CDR1 is DFQATT and CDR2 is SNEGSKA (reference sequence).

This sequence joins TRBV5-6 and TRBJ2-3, with TRBD2 identical over 11 bases. There are 18 residues in the CDR3. CDR1 SGHDT and CDR2 YYEEEE come from the germline V gene. The V gene end was trimmed by 0 bases and the J gene end by 3 bases; junction bases not matched to a gene: 9. The CDR3 coding sequence is TGTGCCAGCAGCTTGGAAGGATCTAGCGGGGGGAAGACAGATACGCAGTATTTT. This sequence encodes CASSLEGSSGGKTDTQYF. Supplemented by reference TRBV5-6 and TRBJ2-3, the full variable domain reads DAGVTQSPTHLIKTRGQQVTLRCSPKSGHDTVSWYQQALGQGPQFIFQYYEEEERQRGNFPDRFSGHQFPNYSSELNVNALLLGDSALYLCASSLEGSSGGKTDTQYFGPGTRLTVL.

CDR3 sequence reads: CASSLGSGSHDEQYF. The DNA of the CDR3 is TGTGCCAGCAGCTTAGGTAGCGGGAGCCATGACGAGCAGTACTTC. The gene calls are TRBV11-3 and TRBJ2-7, with 9 bases fitting TRBD2. V was pared by 1 base and J by 5 bases, with 6 bases of the junction left unmatched. This CDR3 comprises 15 residues. Germline CDR1 SGHNT, CDR2 YENEEA. Looking up the rest from reference TRBV11-3 and TRBJ2-7 gives the full variable domain: EAGVVQSPRYKIIEKKQPVAFWCNPISGHNTLYWYLQNLGQGPELLIRYENEEAVDDSQLPKDRFSAERLKGVDSTLKIQPAELGDSAVYLCASSLGSGSHDEQYFGPGTRLTVT.

This clone was found many times. The chain carries TRBV28 and TRBJ1-2; the D gene is possibly TRBD1 (6 bases). The CDR3 consists of 14 residues. V was cut by 4 bases and J by 4 bases, with 13 bases left in between. The germline CDR1 and CDR2 sequences are MDHEN and SYDVKM. As DNA, the CDR3 is TGTGCCAGCAGTTCACAGGGACCGGTCTATGGCTACACCTTC. It encodes CASSSQGPVYGYTF.

V gene TRBV27 combines with J gene TRBJ2-2, with TRBD2 matching over 13 bases. The V and J ends lost 2 bases and 0 bases, in that order; junction bases with no gene match: 9. The length of the CDR3 is 20 residues. Germline assignment: CDR1 MNHEY and CDR2 SMNVEV (reference sequence). DNA of the CDR3: TGTGCCAGCAGTTTAAGGGGACTAGCGGGGTTAACCGCGAACACCGGGGAGCTGTTTTTT. Its translation is CASSLRGLAGLTANTGELFF.

The chain recombines TRBV30 with TRBJ1-6; D not resolved. Germline CDR1 GTSNPN, CDR2 SVGIG (reference sequence). V was cut by 0 bases and J by 11 bases, with 8 bases left in between. CDR3 size: 12 residues. Here the CDR3 DNA reads TGTGCCTGGAGTGTACCGGCGGCACCCCTCCACTTT. This codes for CAWSVPAAPLHF. The full variable domain, with the rest looked up from reference TRBV30 and TRBJ1-6, is SQTIHQWPATLVQPVGSPLSLECTVEGTSNPNLYWYRQAAGRGLQLLFYSVGIGQISSEVPQNLSASRPQDRQFILSSKKLLLSDSGFYLCAWSVPAAPLHFGNGTRLTVT.

The chain links TRBV7-2 to TRBJ2-5; 16 bases agree with TRBD2. Per germline, CDR1 SGHTA and CDR2 FQGNSA. V shed 4 bases, J shed 4 bases, and the junction held 6 bases outside the gene matches. The CDR3 covers 17 residues. The DNA for the CDR3 is TGTGCCAGCAGCTCGGGACTAGCGGGAGGGCCAGGAGAGACCCAGTACTTC. Its translation: CASSSGLAGGPGETQYF.

This clone was detected only once. The rearrangement uses TRBV30 and TRBJ2-1; D call uncertain. The germline gives CDR1 GTSNPN, CDR2 SVGIG (reference sequence). The CDR3 totals 13 residues. V gave up 3 bases and J gave up 6 bases, with 12 bases separating them. The CDR3 loop reads CAWRISMFNEQFF. The CDR3 nucleotides read TGTGCCTGGAGGATTAGTATGTTCAATGAGCAGTTCTTC.